One sample yielded the 19 T cell receptor beta chains listed below, sequenced in a study of shared clonotypes between healthy human individuals. Some clones are missing from TCRdb's copy, which holds only in-frame ones; the method was immunoSEQ multiplex PCR. The table shows millions of clones, with 85% to 95% occurring only once. The sample was naive CD4+ T cells sorted from blood. Specified subset: CD45RA+ positively selected. The receptors here all came from a man younger than 35 in good health.

The rearrangement uses TRBV7-8 and TRBJ2-7, with D perhaps TRBD1 (6 bases). CDR3 length equals 13 residues. Germline V gene sequence: CDR1 SGHVS, CDR2 FQNEAQ. V lost 6 bases to trimming and J lost 7 bases, with 16 bases between them. The CDR3 nucleotides are TGTGCCAGCAGTTCCGGACAGTCTTTGGAGCAGTACTTC. Translating it yields CASSSGQSLEQYF. The full variable domain, completed using reference TRBV7-8 and TRBJ2-7, is GAGVSQSPRYKVAKRGQDVALRCDPISGHVSLFWYQQALGQGPEFLTYFQNEAQLDKSGLPSDRFFAERPEGSVSTLKIQRTQQEDSAVYLCASSSGQSLEQYFGPGTRLTVT.

The genes are TRBV7-2 and TRBJ2-6; TRBD1 is a possible D gene (5 bases). The CDR3 runs to 15 residues. V was clipped by 2 bases and J by 4 bases, with 9 bases between them. Per the germline V gene, CDR1 is SGHTA and CDR2 is FQGNSA. The CDR3 DNA sequence: TGTGCCAGCAGCTTAAGGGGCTTCGGGGCCAACGTCCTGACTTTC. Translating it yields CASSLRGFGANVLTF.

The chain has TRBV6-5 and TRBJ1-2, with TRBD1 as a possible D gene (5 bases). The V gene lost 5 bases and the J gene lost 3 bases, with 13 bases spanning the gap. This CDR3 is built from 14 residues. Looked up from germline, CDR1 is MNHEY and CDR2 is SVGAGI. CDR3 residues: CASSSPWGYYGYTF. The CDR3 DNA sequence: TGTGCCAGCAGTAGCCCCTGGGGCTACTATGGCTACACCTTC.

This chain uses TRBV7-9 with TRBJ2-1, with D possibly TRBD2 on 6 matching bases. V was trimmed by 3 bases and J by 7 bases, leaving 16 bases between them. Germline CDR1 reads SEHNR; CDR2 reads FQNEAQ (reference sequence). The CDR3 has 15 residues. CDR3 coding DNA: TGTGCCAGCAGCTTGTCCCTAGCGTCGGGTAATGAGCAGTTCTTC. This sequence encodes CASSLSLASGNEQFF.

The chain is built from TRBV5-1 and TRBJ2-3, with D possibly matching TRBD2 (5 bases). The CDR3 length is 18 residues. Germline lookup yields CDR1 SGHRS and CDR2 YFSETQ. V was shortened by 1 base and J by 0 bases, with 18 bases between the two germline ends. In nucleotides, the CDR3 is TGCGCCAGCAGCTTGATAACGGTACTGCGCGGGAGCACAGATACGCAGTATTTT. It translates to CASSLITVLRGSTDTQYF.

V and J are TRBV7-9 and TRBJ2-3, with D unclear. The CDR3 extends over 15 amino acids. The germline CDR1 and CDR2 sequences are SEHNR and FQNEAQ (reference sequence). V was trimmed by 7 bases and J by 5 bases, leaving 19 bases between them. The CDR3 sequence: CASITYSDMGDTQYF. Here the CDR3 DNA reads TGTGCCAGCATCACTTACTCGGATATGGGAGATACGCAGTATTTT.

The chain carries TRBV5-6 and TRBJ2-1, with D maybe TRBD2 (6 bases). V was shortened by 2 bases and J by 5 bases, with 14 bases between the two germline ends. The CDR3 is 15 amino acids. Germline V gene data show CDR1 as SGHDT and CDR2 as YYEEEE. Here the CDR3 DNA reads TGTGCCAGCAGCTTCCGGGACTCTGGGAACAATGAGCAGTTCTTC. Its protein is CASSFRDSGNNEQFF.

This chain joins TRBV5-6 and TRBJ2-2; D gene unclear. CDR1 is SGHDT, CDR2 YYEEEE, per germline. The CDR3 is 13 amino acids. V gave up 3 bases and J gave up 1 base, with 4 bases separating them. The CDR3 DNA sequence: TGTGCCAGCAGCTCACGGAACACCGGGGAGCTGTTTTTT. Its protein is CASSSRNTGELFF.

V is TRBV10-3 and J is TRBJ2-7, with 7 positions matching TRBD1. This CDR3 has 12 amino acids. V shed 0 bases and J 12 bases; nucleotides not matched to a gene: 5. Germline CDR1 is ENHRY and CDR2 is SYGVKD. The CDR3 DNA follows: TGTGCCATCAGTGAGTCGTCCGGGACAGCGTACTTC. It codes for CAISESSGTAYF.

Details on this clone: An end of the junction differs from the germline gene, which may be a read error. J is TRBJ2-2 and V is TRBV30, with a possible D match to TRBD1 (6 bases). The CDR3 is made up of 15 amino acids. Per the germline V gene, CDR1 is GTSNPN and CDR2 is SVGIG (reference sequence). The CDR3 DNA follows: TGTGTCTGGAGCCCCACAGGGATGGGCACCGGGGAGCTGTTTTTT. This sequence encodes CVWSPTGMGTGELFF.

The chain joins TRBV11-2 to TRBJ2-5; the match to TRBD2 covers 10 bases. Germline trimming cut 5 bases from V and 7 bases from J; bases unmatched to any gene: 7. This CDR3 region has 14 residues. Per the germline V gene, CDR1 is SGHAT and CDR2 is FQNNGV. The CDR3 sequence is CASSISGGPGTQYF. DNA of the CDR3: TGTGCCAGCAGCATTAGCGGGGGGCCAGGGACCCAGTACTTC.

This clone was seen a single time. The chain has TRBV11-2 and TRBJ2-5; D is possibly TRBD1 (7 bases). Germline CDR1 is SGHAT and CDR2 is FQNNGV. The CDR3 extends over 18 amino acids. Between the trimmed V and J ends, which lost 5 bases and 5 bases, there was a span of 27 bases. The CDR3 protein is CASSRTGAKAPGRETQYF. CDR3 nucleotides: TGTGCCAGCAGCCGCACAGGGGCCAAAGCCCCGGGGAGGGAGACCCAGTACTTC.

The chain uses TRBV28 and TRBJ1-2, with TRBD1 matching over 7 bases. The germline CDR1 and CDR2 sequences are MDHEN and SYDVKM. There are 16 residues in the CDR3. The V segment lost 5 bases and the J segment 2 bases; nucleotides outside the gene matches: 11. CDR3 region: CASSLGQSNSNYGYTF. CDR3 nucleotide sequence: TGTGCCAGCAGTCTGGGACAGTCAAATTCCAACTATGGCTACACCTTC.

The rearrangement joins TRBV6-5 to TRBJ1-6, with D uncertain. The CDR3 runs 14 residues. Germline assignment: CDR1 MNHEY and CDR2 SVGAGI. The V and J ends lost 7 bases and 7 bases respectively, with 14 bases between them. The CDR3: CASMRGRGNSPLHF. Written as DNA, the CDR3 is TGTGCCAGCATGCGCGGCAGAGGCAATTCACCCCTCCACTTT.

This clone was seen only once. This rearrangement joins TRBV30 to TRBJ1-1; D ambiguous. The CDR3 sequence is 13 residues long. Germline-derived CDR1 and CDR2 are GTSNPN and SVGIG (reference sequence). Trimming left V 0 bases short and J 4 bases short, with 9 bases between. The CDR3 here is CAWSVSRITEAFF. The CDR3 DNA sequence: TGTGCCTGGAGTGTAAGCCGGATCACTGAAGCTTTCTTT.

With respect to this clone: The sample holds other DNA sequences that translate to the same CDR3. The chain carries TRBV7-9 and TRBJ1-2; 8 bases map to TRBD1. Per the germline V gene, CDR1 is SEHNR and CDR2 is FQNEAQ (reference sequence). CDR3 size: 16 residues. Trimming at V came to 5 bases and at J to 0 bases, leaving 8 bases not matched to a gene. The CDR3 sequence is CASSIGQGAANYGYTF. CDR3 nucleotide sequence: TGTGCCAGCAGCATTGGACAGGGAGCGGCTAACTATGGCTACACCTTC.

This clone was observed a single time. The rearrangement links TRBV7-8 to TRBJ1-5, with D perhaps TRBD1 (5 bases). V was shortened by 1 base and J by 8 bases, with 15 bases between the two germline ends. The CDR3 runs 15 residues. From germline, CDR1 is SGHVS and CDR2 FQNEAQ. The CDR3 region is CASSLEAGSFEPQHF. In DNA form, the CDR3 reads TGTGCCAGCAGCTTAGAGGCAGGGTCATTCGAGCCCCAGCATTTT.

The chain is built from TRBV7-2 and TRBJ1-6, with D unclear. Germline assignment: CDR1 SGHTA and CDR2 FQGNSA. Trimming took off 1 base at V and 10 bases at J, with 8 bases between the two ends. This CDR3 is built from 13 residues. In nucleotides, the CDR3 is TGTGCCAGCAGCTTAGGACGGAGATCACCCCTCCACTTT. Translating it yields CASSLGRRSPLHF.

This chain uses TRBV5-1 with TRBJ2-7, with 8 bases lining up with TRBD1. CDR1 is SGHRS and CDR2 is YFSETQ in the germline V gene. V shed 4 bases and J 3 bases; nucleotides not matched to a gene: 3. The CDR3 length is 13 residues. CDR3 nucleotide sequence: TGCGCCAGCAGCCGGACAGGGAACTACGAGCAGTACTTC. It specifies CASSRTGNYEQYF. The variable domain in full, with the rest retrieved from reference TRBV5-1 and TRBJ2-7, is KAGVTQTPRYLIKTRGQQVTLSCSPISGHRSVSWYQQTPGQGLQFLFEYFSETQRNKGNFPGRFSGRQFSNSRSEMNVSTLELGDSALYLCASSRTGNYEQYFGPGTRLTVT.